These 9 T cell receptor beta chains were all obtained from the same sample, sequenced in a study of blood T cells in healthy people across ages. A second about 7 to 11 cycle PCR used barcoded and J-beta primers. TCRdb recomputed calls from the 5' RACE reads with MiXCR, one row per CDR3 protein. Here the sample spans about 1.6 million distinct CDR3 sequences, roughly a third being singletons. Sample: blood. The source of these receptors is a woman aged 30 to 39 in good health.

The J gene is TRBJ2-1, the V gene TRBV6-5; 10 bases are a match to TRBD2. The germline gives CDR1 MNHEY, CDR2 SVGAGI. Germline trimming cut 0 bases from V and 4 bases from J; bases unmatched to any gene: 6. The CDR3 consists of 17 residues. In nucleotides, the CDR3 is TGTGCCAGCAGTTACTCTAGCGGGAGGCCCAGATACAATGAGCAGTTCTTC. This gives the protein CASSYSSGRPRYNEQFF.

The rearrangement links TRBV20-1 to TRBJ1-2, with no clear D. Germline CDR1 is DFQATT and CDR2 is SNEGSKA (reference sequence). The CDR3 is 11 residues long. Deletions cut 6 bases from V and 7 bases from J, with 12 bases between. The DNA for the CDR3 is TGCAGTGCCTCGACGGGGTCTGGCTACACCTTC. Its translation: CSASTGSGYTF.

This clonotype was counted a few times. The chain is built from TRBV2 and TRBJ2-7; D unresolved. In germline, CDR1 is SNHLY, CDR2 FYNNEI. V shed 4 bases and J shed 1 base, with 11 bases lying between them. CDR3 size: 14 residues. CDR3 DNA sequence: TGTGCCAGCAGTGGGATGGGCGATTCCTACGAGCAGTACTTC. As protein: CASSGMGDSYEQYF.

V is TRBV28 and J is TRBJ2-7, with D perhaps matching TRBD2 (5 bases). Trimming took off 6 bases at V and 2 bases at J, with 14 bases between the two ends. This CDR3 spans 14 amino acids. Germline CDR1 MDHEN, CDR2 SYDVKM. CDR3 sequence (DNA): TGTGCCAGCAGCCGCCGACTAAAAACCTACGAGCAGTACTTC. Its protein product is CASSRRLKTYEQYF. The full variable domain, in which reference TRBV28 and TRBJ2-7 provide the parts outside the CDR3, is DVKVTQSSRYLVKRTGEKVFLECVQDMDHENMFWYRQDPGLGLRLIYFSYDVKMKEKGDIPEGYSVSREKKERFSLILESASTNQTSMYLCASSRRLKTYEQYFGPGTRLTVT.

This chain links TRBV4-1 with TRBJ2-7, with 15 positions matching TRBD2. Germline loops: CDR1 MGHRA, CDR2 YSYEKL. The CDR3 has 18 amino acids. The V gene end was trimmed by 2 bases and the J gene end by 3 bases; junction bases not matched to a gene: 8. CDR3 nucleotides: TGCGCCAGCAGCCAAACTGGACTAGCGGGGGGGATCGTCTACGAGCAGTACTTC. Protein: CASSQTGLAGGIVYEQYF.

This clonotype was observed a handful of times. The V gene is TRBV6-6, the J gene TRBJ1-4; no firm D call. Germline CDR1 reads MNHNY; CDR2 reads SVGAGI (reference sequence). V lost 8 bases and J lost 4, with 8 bases in between. The CDR3 sequence is 12 residues long. The CDR3 here is CASRLNNEKLFF. In DNA, the CDR3 is TGTGCCAGCCGACTGAATAATGAAAAACTGTTTTTT.

This rearrangement joins TRBV12-5 to TRBJ2-3; tentatively, D is TRBD2 (6 bases). V dropped 3 bases and J dropped 2 bases, with 15 bases sitting between them. CDR1 and CDR2 from the germline V gene are LGHNT and FRNRAP. This CDR3 region has 16 residues. The CDR3 protein is CASGLDPRGNTDTQYF. The CDR3 DNA follows: TGTGCTAGTGGTTTAGACCCTCGGGGGAACACAGATACGCAGTATTTT.

This clonotype was seen only once. The rearrangement links TRBV20-1 to TRBJ1-5; D is unresolved. V lost 4 bases to trimming and J lost 5 bases, with 15 bases between them. The CDR3 covers 14 residues. Per the germline V gene, CDR1 is DFQATT and CDR2 is SNEGSKA (reference sequence). The CDR3 region has the DNA TGCAGTGCTACCGATAGGGATCCTCATCAGCCCCAGCATTTT. Its translation is CSATDRDPHQPQHF.

This rearrangement joins TRBV28 to TRBJ2-1; D gene uncertain. V lost 5 bases and J 3 bases, leaving 17 bases between the germline ends. This CDR3 is built from 16 residues. Germline V gives CDR1 MDHEN, CDR2 SYDVKM. The chain's CDR3 is CASSSPMGNSYNEQFF. The CDR3 DNA is TGTGCCAGCAGTAGCCCGATGGGGAATAGCTACAATGAGCAGTTCTTC.